The entry below describes one TCR beta chain. The antigen is unknown. Clones were sequenced by immunoSEQ multiplex PCR, and TCRdb holds only the in-frame ones, with some missing. The table lists roughly 110,000 clones, about 88% of them singletons, with about 1.8% in the top ten. The data are from a study of cytomegalovirus exposure and HLA in healthy donors. Study results and limitations: The study flagged fewer than 200 TCR beta chains as cytomegalovirus-associated.

The donors were members of the validation cohort, which comprised around 110 subjects and was separate from the first cohort of some 680 subjects. Germline V gene lookup returns CDR1 MGHDK and CDR2 SYGVNS. V was shortened by 5 bases and J by 8 bases, with 13 bases between the two germline ends. CDR3 size: 13 residues. Sequenced input: PBMCs. The chain is built from TRBV25-1 and TRBJ2-4; perhaps TRBD1 as D (6 bases). The clonotype was recovered from a woman between 18 and 29 years old in good health and CMV-seropositive. CDR3 DNA: TGTGCCAGCAGTAACTACAGGGCCGACATTCAGTACTTC. The encoded protein is CASSNYRADIQYF.